The clone carrying this T cell receptor beta chain was observed a handful of times. The data belong to a study of human T cells and chemical hapten exposure. Germline lookup yields CDR1 MNHEY and CDR2 SVGAGI. The CDR3 covers 17 residues. V lost 6 bases to trimming and J lost 0 bases, with 20 bases between them. The time point: pre-sensitization, week 0. The treatment is: therapeutic diphenylcyclopropenone sensitization with weekly scalp DPC. Using its own MiXCR run on the RACE reads, TCRdb lists one record per CDR3 protein. The sample has roughly 110,000 distinct CDR3 sequences, 12% seen once. The clonotype was recovered from a woman aged 50 to 65 with alopecia areata. Some clones in this sample may be carry-over from other donors' samples. The rearrangement joins TRBV6-5 to TRBJ1-1, with a weak D call TRBD1 (6 bases). The sequences come from whole blood, collected in connection with sensitization to the hapten diphenylcyclopropenone (DPC). Here the CDR3 reads CASRLTRGGAMNTEAFF. The DNA for the CDR3 is TGTGCCAGCAGATTAACCAGGGGTGGTGCAATGAACACTGAAGCTTTCTTT.